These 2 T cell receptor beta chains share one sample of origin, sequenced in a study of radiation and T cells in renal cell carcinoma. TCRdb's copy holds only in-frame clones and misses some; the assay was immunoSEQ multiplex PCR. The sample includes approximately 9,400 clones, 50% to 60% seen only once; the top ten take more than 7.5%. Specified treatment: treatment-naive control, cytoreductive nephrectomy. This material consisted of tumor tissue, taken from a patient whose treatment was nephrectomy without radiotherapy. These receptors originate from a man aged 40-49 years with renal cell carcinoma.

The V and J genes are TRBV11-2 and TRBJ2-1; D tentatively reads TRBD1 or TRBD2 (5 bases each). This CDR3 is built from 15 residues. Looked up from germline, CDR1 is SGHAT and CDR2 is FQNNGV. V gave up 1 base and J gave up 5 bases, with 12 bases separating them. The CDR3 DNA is TGTGCCAGCAGCTTAGTCCGAGAGGGGCACAATGAGCAGTTCTTC. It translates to CASSLVREGHNEQFF.

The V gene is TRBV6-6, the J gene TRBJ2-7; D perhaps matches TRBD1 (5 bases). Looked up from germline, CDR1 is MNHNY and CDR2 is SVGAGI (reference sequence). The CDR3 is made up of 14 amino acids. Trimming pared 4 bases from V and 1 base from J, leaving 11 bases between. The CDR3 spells CASSWPGQSYEQYF. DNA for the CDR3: TGTGCCAGCAGTTGGCCAGGGCAATCCTACGAGCAGTACTTC.